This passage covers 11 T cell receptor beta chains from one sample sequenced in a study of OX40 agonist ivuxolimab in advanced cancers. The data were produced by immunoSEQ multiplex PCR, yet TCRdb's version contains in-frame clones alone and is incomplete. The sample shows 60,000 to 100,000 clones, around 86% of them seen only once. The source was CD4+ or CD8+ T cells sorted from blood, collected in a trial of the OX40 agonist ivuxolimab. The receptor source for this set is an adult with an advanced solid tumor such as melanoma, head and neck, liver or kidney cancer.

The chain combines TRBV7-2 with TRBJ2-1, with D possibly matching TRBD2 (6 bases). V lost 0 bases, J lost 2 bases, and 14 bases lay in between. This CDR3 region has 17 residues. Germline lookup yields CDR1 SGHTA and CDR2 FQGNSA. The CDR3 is CASSLAGGSLAYNEQFF. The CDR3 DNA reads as TGTGCCAGCAGCTTAGCGGGAGGTTCATTGGCCTACAATGAGCAGTTCTTC. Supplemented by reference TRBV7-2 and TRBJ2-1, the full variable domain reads GAGVSQSPSNKVTEKGKDVELRCDPISGHTALYWYRQSLGQGLEFLIYFQGNSAPDKSGLPSDRFSAERTGGSVSTLTIQRTQQEDSAVYLCASSLAGGSLAYNEQFFGPGTRLTVL.

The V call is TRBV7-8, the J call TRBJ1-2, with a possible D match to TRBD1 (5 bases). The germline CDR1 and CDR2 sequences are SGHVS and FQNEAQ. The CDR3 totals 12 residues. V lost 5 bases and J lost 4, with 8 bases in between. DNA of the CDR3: TGTGCCAGCAGCCGGGACGGCTATGGCTACACCTTC. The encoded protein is CASSRDGYGYTF.

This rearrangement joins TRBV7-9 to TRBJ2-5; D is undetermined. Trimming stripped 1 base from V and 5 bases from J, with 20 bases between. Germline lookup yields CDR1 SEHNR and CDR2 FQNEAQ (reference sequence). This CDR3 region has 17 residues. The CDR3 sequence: CASSLGVVAVRGETQYF. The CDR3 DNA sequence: TGTGCCAGCAGCTTAGGGGTCGTCGCCGTCCGTGGGGAGACCCAGTACTTC.

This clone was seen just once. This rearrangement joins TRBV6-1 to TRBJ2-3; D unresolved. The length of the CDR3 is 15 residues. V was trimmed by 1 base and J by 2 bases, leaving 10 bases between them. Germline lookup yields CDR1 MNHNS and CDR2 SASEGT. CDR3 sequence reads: CASSEGQQNTDTQYF. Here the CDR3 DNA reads TGTGCCAGCAGTGAAGGGCAGCAAAACACAGATACGCAGTATTTT.

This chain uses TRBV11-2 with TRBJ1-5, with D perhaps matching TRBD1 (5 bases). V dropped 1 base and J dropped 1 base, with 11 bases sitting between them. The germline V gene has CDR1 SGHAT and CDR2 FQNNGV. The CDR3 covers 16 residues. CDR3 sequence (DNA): TGTGCCAGCAGCTTAGGCTTTGGGGGAAGCAATCAGCCCCAGCATTTT. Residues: CASSLGFGGSNQPQHF.

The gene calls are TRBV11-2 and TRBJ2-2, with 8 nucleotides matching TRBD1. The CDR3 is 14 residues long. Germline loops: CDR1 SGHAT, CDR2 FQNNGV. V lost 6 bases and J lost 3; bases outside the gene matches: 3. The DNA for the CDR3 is TGTGCCAGCAGTCCAGGGGGCGACACCGGGGAGCTGTTTTTT. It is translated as CASSPGGDTGELFF.

The CDR3, as DNA: TGTGCCAGCGGAGGGGGCCCTAATGAAAAACTGTTTTTT. Protein: CASGGGPNEKLFF. The chain uses TRBV2 and TRBJ1-4; 7 bases fit TRBD1. Germline V gene sequence: CDR1 SNHLY, CDR2 FYNNEI. The J segment lost 3 bases and the V segment lost 8 bases, leaving 3 bases of the junction unmatched. CDR3 size: 13 residues.

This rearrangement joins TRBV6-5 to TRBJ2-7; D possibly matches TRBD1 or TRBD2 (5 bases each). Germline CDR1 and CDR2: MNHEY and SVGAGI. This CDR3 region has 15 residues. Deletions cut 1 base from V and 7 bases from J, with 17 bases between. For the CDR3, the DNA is TGTGCCAGCAGTTACTTCCGGGACGACAACGGGGAGCAGTACTTC. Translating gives CASSYFRDDNGEQYF.

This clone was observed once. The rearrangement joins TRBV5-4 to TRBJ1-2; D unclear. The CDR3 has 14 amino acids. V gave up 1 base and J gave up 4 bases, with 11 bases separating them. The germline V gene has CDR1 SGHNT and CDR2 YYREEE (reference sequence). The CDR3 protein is CASSLKGQFYGYTF. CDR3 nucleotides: TGTGCCAGCAGCTTGAAAGGGCAGTTCTATGGCTACACCTTC.

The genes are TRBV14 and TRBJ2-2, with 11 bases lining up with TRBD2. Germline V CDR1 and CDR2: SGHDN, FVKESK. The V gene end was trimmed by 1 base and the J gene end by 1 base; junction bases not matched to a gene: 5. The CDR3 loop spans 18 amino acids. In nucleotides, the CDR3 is TGTGCCAGCAGCCAAGTTGGTCTAGCGGGAGGGAACACCGGGGAGCTGTTTTTT. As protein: CASSQVGLAGGNTGELFF.

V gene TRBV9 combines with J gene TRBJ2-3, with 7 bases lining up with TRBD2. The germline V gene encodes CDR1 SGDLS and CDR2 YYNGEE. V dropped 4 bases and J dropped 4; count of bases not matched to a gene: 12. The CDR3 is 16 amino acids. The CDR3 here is CASSLSGIRGADTQYF. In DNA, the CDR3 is TGTGCCAGCAGCCTCTCAGGGATACGGGGGGCAGATACGCAGTATTTT.